This T cell receptor beta chain was observed in a study of blood T cells in healthy people across ages. PCR was performed a second time for about 7 to 12 cycles using a sample-barcoded 5' primer and a J-beta primer mix. Every cDNA was tagged by a template-switch adaptor with 12 random nucleotides. All samples gave at least 2.5 million CDR3-containing paired-end reads. Each CDR3 protein is one row after TCRdb ran MiXCR on the 5' RACE reads. The sample has about 1.5 million distinct CDR3 sequences, approximately 42% seen once. With respect to this clonotype: Its cognate antigen is unknown.

Study-wide results and limits: More naive CD4+ cells and higher diversity marked long-lived donors relative to aged donors.

The CDR3 consists of 13 residues. Trimming took 6 bases from V and 5 from J, leaving 14 bases between them. From germline, CDR1 is ENHRY and CDR2 SYGVKD. Total RNA was extracted at no less than 6 micrograms per sample. The chain is built from TRBV10-3 and TRBJ2-7, with a possible D match to TRBD1 (6 bases). This sequence originates from a woman under 30 in good health. The sequenced material came from blood. CDR3 in DNA: TGTGCCATCAGGATACAGGGTGGAGACGAGCAGTACTTC. Translating it yields CAIRIQGGDEQYF.